The 8 T cell receptor beta chains given below trace back to one sample, sequenced in a study of identical twins. TCRdb itself ran the 5' RACE reads through MiXCR, one entry per CDR3 protein. The table has hundreds of thousands of distinct CDR3 sequences, roughly an eighth seen once; the top ten hold under 2%. This sample also appeared in a second study, on yellow fever vaccine responses in identical twins.

Sequenced material: PBMCs. These receptors all stem from a woman aged 18-29 years in good health.

This clonotype was seen at least ten times. This chain joins TRBV4-2 and TRBJ2-2; D not resolved. CDR1 is LGHNA and CDR2 is YNFKEQ in the germline V gene. The CDR3 covers 13 residues. Trimming pared 4 bases from V and 4 bases from J, leaving 7 bases between. The CDR3 nucleotides read TGTGCCAGCAGCCCACGACGCACCGGGGAGCTGTTTTTT. Its translation: CASSPRRTGELFF.

The chain links TRBV4-1 to TRBJ2-5, with D possibly TRBD1 on 6 matching bases. Germline V gene sequence: CDR1 MGHRA, CDR2 YSYEKL. V lost 2 bases, J lost 5 bases, and 21 bases lay in between. The length of the CDR3 is 17 residues. In DNA, the CDR3 is TGCGCCAGCAGCCAAACGTTGCAGGGGACCCTAGGGGAGACCCAGTACTTC. As protein: CASSQTLQGTLGETQYF.

The rearrangement joins TRBV2 to TRBJ2-1; D gene ambiguous. The CDR3 runs 13 residues. The V gene's germline CDR1 is SNHLY and CDR2 FYNNEI. V was trimmed by 7 bases and J by 4 bases, leaving 11 bases between them. The CDR3 region has the DNA TGTGCCAGCAATCCATCCCGATACAATGAGCAGTTCTTC. The encoded protein is CASNPSRYNEQFF.

There are many counts of this clonotype. The chain is built from TRBV28 and TRBJ1-2; D unclear. The CDR3 length is 13 residues. Germline CDR1 reads MDHEN; CDR2 reads SYDVKM. V lost 1 base and J lost 2, with 5 bases in between. This CDR3 is CASSLYGNYGYTF. DNA of the CDR3: TGTGCCAGCAGTTTATATGGGAACTATGGCTACACCTTC.

This clonotype was seen at least ten times. This CDR3 reads CASTPSGRDTQYF. CDR3 sequence (DNA): TGTGCCAGCACCCCCTCGGGGAGGGATACGCAGTATTTT. The gene calls are TRBV4-2 and TRBJ2-3; tentative D call: TRBD2 (6 bases). V lost 7 bases and J 6 bases, leaving 14 bases between the germline ends. Germline loops: CDR1 LGHNA, CDR2 YNFKEQ. The CDR3 totals 13 residues.

This clonotype has a count of ten or more. This rearrangement joins TRBV2 to TRBJ2-5; tentatively, D is TRBD1 (6 bases). Germline loops: CDR1 SNHLY, CDR2 FYNNEI. The germline V and J ends were trimmed by 4 bases and 2 bases, with 8 bases remaining between them. This CDR3 comprises 13 residues. The CDR3 sequence is CASSGGQQETQYF. Here the CDR3 DNA reads TGTGCCAGCAGTGGTGGACAGCAAGAGACCCAGTACTTC.

V usage is TRBV18 and J usage is TRBJ2-5; D is possibly TRBD2 (6 bases). V was shortened by 2 bases and J by 1 base, with 14 bases between the two germline ends. CDR3 length: 16 residues. Germline V lookup: CDR1 KGHSH, CDR2 LQKENI. The CDR3 coding sequence is TGTGCCAGCTCACCATTAGGGACTTATCTCCAAGAGACCCAGTACTTC. The encoded protein is CASSPLGTYLQETQYF.

This clonotype was observed a few times. This chain links TRBV11-3 with TRBJ1-1; D is perhaps TRBD1 (5 bases). Germline V gives CDR1 SGHNT, CDR2 YENEEA. There are 15 residues in the CDR3. V was cut by 1 base and J by 5 bases, with 14 bases left in between. The CDR3 loop reads CASSLGGSVGTEAFF. The CDR3 bases are TGTGCCAGCAGCTTAGGGGGGTCAGTCGGGACTGAAGCTTTCTTT. Complete variable domain (other parts from reference TRBV11-3 and TRBJ1-1): EAGVVQSPRYKIIEKKQPVAFWCNPISGHNTLYWYLQNLGQGPELLIRYENEEAVDDSQLPKDRFSAERLKGVDSTLKIQPAELGDSAVYLCASSLGGSVGTEAFFGQGTRLTVV.